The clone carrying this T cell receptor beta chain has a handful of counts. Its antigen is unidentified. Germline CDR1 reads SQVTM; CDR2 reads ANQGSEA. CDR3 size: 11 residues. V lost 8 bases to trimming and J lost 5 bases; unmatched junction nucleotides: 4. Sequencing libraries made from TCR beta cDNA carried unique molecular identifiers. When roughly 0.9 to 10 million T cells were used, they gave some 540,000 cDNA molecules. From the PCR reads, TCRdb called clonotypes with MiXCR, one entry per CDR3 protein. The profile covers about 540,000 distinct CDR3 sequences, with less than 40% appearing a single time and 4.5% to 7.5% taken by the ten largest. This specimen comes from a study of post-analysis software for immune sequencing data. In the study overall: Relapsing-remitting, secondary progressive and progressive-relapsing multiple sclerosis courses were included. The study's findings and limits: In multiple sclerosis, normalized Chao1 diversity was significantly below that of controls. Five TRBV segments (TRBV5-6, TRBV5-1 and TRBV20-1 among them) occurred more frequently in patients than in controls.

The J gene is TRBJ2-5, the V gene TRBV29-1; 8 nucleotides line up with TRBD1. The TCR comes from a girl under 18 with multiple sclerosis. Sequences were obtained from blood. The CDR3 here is CSQWTGETQYF. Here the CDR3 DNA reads TGCAGCCAATGGACAGGGGAGACCCAGTACTTC.